Listed below are T cell receptor beta chains from one sample, sequenced in a study of regulatory and conventional T cells in RAG deficiency. Produced via immunoSEQ multiplex PCR; TCRdb's table is partial and in-frame only. The table has tens of thousands of clones, approximately 96% seen once. This sample was also put to use in a study of regulatory T cells.

The sequencing input was CD25- CD4+ T cells sorted from blood. The receptor set was obtained from a human donor in good health. CDR3s include the opening cysteine and the closing phenylalanine or tryptophan. The order of the fields is clone size, V gene, D gene, J gene, CDR3 DNA, CDR3 protein. D genes are given only for firm matches. Size is omitted from some rows. Given values are once, few, many or a class for expanded clones.

clone size: NA
V gene: TRBV5-1
D gene: TRBD1
J gene: TRBJ1-2
CDR3 DNA: TGCGCCAGCAGCTTGGGACAGGGCGGAGGAGTGGTTGGCTACACCTTC
CDR3 protein: CASSLGQGGGVVGYTF

clone size: NA
V gene: TRBV29-1
D gene: NA
J gene: TRBJ2-1
CDR3 DNA: TGCAGCGTTGTCTCGTCGGGTTACAATGAGCAGTTCTTC
CDR3 protein: CSVVSSGYNEQFF

clone size: NA
V gene: TRBV4-2
D gene: TRBD1
J gene: TRBJ1-3
CDR3 DNA: TGTGCCAGCACCCGACAGGGTGCAAACACCATATATTTT
CDR3 protein: CASTRQGANTIYF

clone size: NA
V gene: TRBV23-1
D gene: NA
J gene: TRBJ1-5
CDR3 DNA: TGCGCCAGCAGTCAATCGTCAGATAATCAGCCCCAGCATTTT
CDR3 protein: CASSQSSDNQPQHF

clone size: NA
V gene: TRBV19
D gene: TRBD1
J gene: TRBJ1-2
CDR3 DNA: TGTGCCAGTAGTGCCCAGGGGGCGTACGACTATGGCTACACCTTC
CDR3 protein: CASSAQGAYDYGYTF

clone size: NA
V gene: TRBV7-2
D gene: TRBD1
J gene: TRBJ1-3
CDR3 DNA: TGTGCCAGCAGCACCAGGACAGGGGCTGGAAACACCATATATTTT
CDR3 protein: CASSTRTGAGNTIYF

clone size: NA
V gene: TRBV27
D gene: NA
J gene: TRBJ1-5
CDR3 DNA: TGTGCCAGCAGTTTATCTTCGGACAGCGACCCCAATCAGCCCCAGCATTTT
CDR3 protein: CASSLSSDSDPNQPQHF

clone size: NA
V gene: TRBV4-1
D gene: TRBD2
J gene: TRBJ2-5
CDR3 DNA: TGCGCCAGCAGCCAACTGCCTAGCGGGGGATCGGGACACCAAGAGACCCAGTACTTC
CDR3 protein: CASSQLPSGGSGHQETQYF

clone size: NA
V gene: TRBV25-1
D gene: TRBD2
J gene: TRBJ2-2
CDR3 DNA: TGTGCCAGCCAAGAAACACGGCCGGGAGGTACCGGGGAGCTGTTTTTT
CDR3 protein: CASQETRPGGTGELFF

clone size: NA
V gene: TRBV4-1
D gene: NA
J gene: TRBJ1-3
CDR3 DNA: TGCGCCAGCAGAACAGGCGACCTGGGGGGAAACACCATATATTTT
CDR3 protein: CASRTGDLGGNTIYF

clone size: NA
V gene: TRBV7-9
D gene: TRBD2
J gene: TRBJ2-2
CDR3 DNA: TGTGCCAGCAGCTTGACACTAGCGGGGGGGCCTGGGGAGCTGTTTTTT
CDR3 protein: CASSLTLAGGPGELFF

clone size: NA
V gene: TRBV5-6
D gene: NA
J gene: TRBJ2-3
CDR3 DNA: TGTGCCAGCAGCGGGGGTGGGGGCCATAGCACAGATACGCAGTATTTT
CDR3 protein: CASSGGGGHSTDTQYF

clone size: NA
V gene: TRBV14
D gene: NA
J gene: TRBJ1-4
CDR3 DNA: TGTGCCAGCAGTCCAAAGGGGACTAATGAAAAACTGTTTTTT
CDR3 protein: CASSPKGTNEKLFF

clone size: NA
V gene: TRBV11-1
D gene: TRBD1
J gene: TRBJ2-3
CDR3 DNA: TGTGCCAGCAGCCACAGGGGAGTCACAGATACGCAGTATTTT
CDR3 protein: CASSHRGVTDTQYF

clone size: NA
V gene: TRBV5-6
D gene: TRBD1
J gene: TRBJ1-5
CDR3 DNA: TGTGCCAGCAGCCTATGGACAGGGGTTGGCAATCAGCCCCAGCATTTT
CDR3 protein: CASSLWTGVGNQPQHF

clone size: NA
V gene: TRBV19
D gene: NA
J gene: TRBJ1-1
CDR3 DNA: TGTGCCAGTAGTATCTCGGGGGGAGAAGCTTTCTTT
CDR3 protein: CASSISGGEAFF

clone size: once
V gene: TRBV5-4
D gene: TRBD2
J gene: TRBJ2-1
CDR3 DNA: TGTGCCAGCAGCTTCCAGACTAGCGGGAGTGGTGGTGAGCAGTTCTTC
CDR3 protein: CASSFQTSGSGGEQFF

clone size: NA
V gene: TRBV7-2
D gene: NA
J gene: TRBJ2-7
CDR3 DNA: TGTGCCAGCACTAGAAGGGGGTCCTACGAGCAGTACTTC
CDR3 protein: CASTRRGSYEQYF

clone size: NA
V gene: TRBV6-5
D gene: TRBD1
J gene: TRBJ1-2
CDR3 DNA: TGTGCCAGCAGTTTAACAGGGGTCCCTAACTATGGCTACACCTTC
CDR3 protein: CASSLTGVPNYGYTF